Following are 21 T cell receptor beta chains from one sample sequenced in a study of human T cells and chemical hapten exposure. Each CDR3 protein is one row after TCRdb ran MiXCR on the RACE reads. The sample yields about 120,000 distinct CDR3 sequences, roughly 14% seen once. The time point denotes: pre-sensitization, week 0. Treatment: therapeutic diphenylcyclopropenone sensitization with weekly scalp DPC. Here the sequenced sample was whole blood, taken in connection with sensitization to the hapten diphenylcyclopropenone (DPC). The receptors were sampled from a woman between 18 and 29 years old with alopecia areata. Some clones in this sample may be carry-over from other donors' samples.

This clonotype was observed a few times. The CDR3 reads CSVLPHSAVSGNTIYF. DNA of the CDR3: TGCAGTGTCCTCCCACACTCGGCAGTCTCTGGAAACACCATATATTTT. The V call is TRBV20-1, the J call TRBJ1-3; D gene unclear. Germline V CDR1 and CDR2: DFQATT, SNEGSKA (reference sequence). Trimming took 7 bases from V and 0 from J, leaving 19 bases between them. CDR3 length: 16 residues.

This clonotype was counted only a few times. The CDR3 bases are TGTGCCAGCACGGGACAGGGGGCAGATACGCAGTATTTT. It yields the protein CASTGQGADTQYF. V is TRBV12-3 or TRBV12-4 and J is TRBJ2-3; 11 positions match TRBD1. The CDR3 length is 13 residues. With 7 bases clipped from V and 4 bases from J, the junction kept 1 base outside the gene matches.

This rearrangement joins TRBV12-3 or TRBV12-4 to TRBJ2-1; 7 bases fit TRBD1. This CDR3 contains 13 residues. The V segment lost 6 bases and the J segment 6 bases; nucleotides outside the gene matches: 5. Here the CDR3 reads CASSPGQVNEQFF. CDR3 in DNA: TGTGCCAGCAGCCCAGGACAGGTCAATGAGCAGTTCTTC.

This chain's CDR3 is CASSIQAGGNEQFF. CDR3 DNA: TGTGCCAGTAGTATACAGGCGGGGGGGAATGAGCAGTTCTTC. The V call is TRBV19, the J call TRBJ2-1; 9 nucleotides agree with TRBD2. V trimming: 2 bases; J trimming: 7 bases; junction bases outside the gene matches: 3. This CDR3 comprises 14 residues. Germline CDR1 LNHDA, CDR2 SQIVND (reference sequence).

The chain employs TRBV27 and TRBJ1-6, with D hard to call. This CDR3 region has 17 residues. From germline, CDR1 is MNHEY and CDR2 SMNVEV (reference sequence). V was clipped by 2 bases and J by 0 bases, with 11 bases between them. The DNA for the CDR3 is TGTGCCAGCAGTTTAAAGGGTAGGAGCTCCTATAATTCACCCCTCCACTTT. This encodes CASSLKGRSSYNSPLHF.

The J gene is TRBJ1-1, the V gene TRBV11-2; D not certain. V shed 3 bases and J shed 1 base, with 12 bases lying between them. The CDR3 runs 15 residues. The germline V gene has CDR1 SGHAT and CDR2 FQNNGV. CDR3 nucleotide sequence: TGTGCCAGCAGCTTTAAGGGAACGGCGAACACTGAAGCTTTCTTT. Protein: CASSFKGTANTEAFF.

This clonotype was detected only a few times. V gene TRBV19 combines with J gene TRBJ2-1; 12 bases align to TRBD2. The junction had 9 bases not matched to a gene; V was cut back by 7 bases and J by 2 bases. This CDR3 is built from 17 residues. Germline-derived CDR1 and CDR2 are LNHDA and SQIVND (reference sequence). CDR3 sequence (DNA): TGTGCCAGTAACTCCTTCGCTAGCGGGGGGGCCTACAATGAGCAGTTCTTC. Protein product: CASNSFASGGAYNEQFF.

This rearrangement joins TRBV21-1 to TRBJ1-4; TRBD1 was called by the table and not checked on the DNA. TRBV21-1 is a pseudogene. The CDR3 totals 13 residues. The CDR3 reads CASSPRGNEKLFF. CDR3 in DNA: TGTGCCAGCAGCCCCAGGGGGAATGAAAAACTGTTTTTT.

The genes are TRBV7-9 and TRBJ2-7, with 8 nucleotides matching TRBD1. CDR1 is SEHNR and CDR2 is FQNEAQ in the germline V gene (reference sequence). V gave up 0 bases and J gave up 3 bases; unmatched junction bases: 13. The length of the CDR3 is 18 residues. The CDR3: CASSLAQPGTGRRYEQYF. The CDR3 region has the DNA TGTGCCAGCAGCTTAGCCCAGCCCGGGACAGGAAGGCGCTACGAGCAGTACTTC.

This clonotype was seen a handful of times. The rearrangement joins TRBV20-1 to TRBJ2-7; D is perhaps TRBD1 (8 bases). The CDR3 totals 17 residues. The germline V and J ends were trimmed by 1 base and 0 bases, with 19 bases remaining between them. The V gene's germline CDR1 is DFQATT and CDR2 SNEGSKA (reference sequence). The DNA for the CDR3 is TGCAGTGCTAGAGGTTCCTCAGGGGGCGGGAGCTCCTACGAGCAGTACTTC. Translation: CSARGSSGGGSSYEQYF.

The chain combines TRBV7-3 with TRBJ1-6, with D maybe TRBD1 (5 bases). Trimming removed 5 bases from V and 6 bases from J, with 11 bases in between. Germline V gene lookup returns CDR1 SGHTA and CDR2 FQGTGA. The CDR3 is made up of 14 amino acids. The CDR3 spells CASSRGHSNSPLHF. In DNA form, the CDR3 reads TGTGCCAGCAGCCGCGGACACAGTAATTCACCCCTCCACTTT.

This clonotype was seen a few times. The CDR3 region has the DNA TGTGCCAGCAGCTTAGGGGCAGCAATAGCGGGGGGGCCCCTCGAAGATACGCAGTATTTT. Protein sequence: CASSLGAAIAGGPLEDTQYF. The chain links TRBV13 to TRBJ2-3, with 11 nucleotides matching TRBD2. V lost 0 bases, J lost 5 bases, and 16 bases stayed unmatched. Per germline, CDR1 PRHDT and CDR2 FYEKMQ (reference sequence). This CDR3 contains 20 residues.

V is TRBV20-1 and J is TRBJ2-7; D remains ambiguous. Per the germline V gene, CDR1 is DFQATT and CDR2 is SNEGSKA (reference sequence). Trimming removed 3 bases from V and 2 bases from J, with 20 bases in between. The CDR3 spans 16 residues. The CDR3 here is CSARPLEAVEPYEQYF. The CDR3 nucleotides read TGCAGTGCTAGGCCCCTCGAGGCCGTAGAACCCTACGAGCAGTACTTC.

The genes are TRBV11-2 and TRBJ2-6, with no clear D. The CDR3 sequence is 15 residues long. Trimming took off 2 bases at V and 0 bases at J, with 5 bases between the two ends. Germline V gene sequence: CDR1 SGHAT, CDR2 FQNNGV. The CDR3 DNA sequence: TGTGCCAGCAGCTTAATGGTCTCTGGGGCCAACGTCCTGACTTTC. Its protein product is CASSLMVSGANVLTF.

This clonotype was recorded many times. This chain links TRBV28 with TRBJ2-7, with a weak D call TRBD2 (7 bases). The V gene's germline CDR1 is MDHEN and CDR2 SYDVKM. V was shortened by 6 bases and J by 6 bases, with 15 bases between the two germline ends. The CDR3 is 13 residues long. The CDR3 DNA reads TGTGCCAGCAGCAGACACGGGGGGCGCGAGCAGTACTTC. It translates to CASSRHGGREQYF.

In nucleotides, the CDR3 is TGTGCCAGCAGTTCCTTCGGGACGGTGGAGACCCAGTACTTC. Translating gives CASSSFGTVETQYF. J is TRBJ2-5 and V is TRBV6-2 or TRBV6-3; TRBD1 or TRBD2 may be the D gene (5 bases each). CDR1 and CDR2 (germline): MNHEY, SVGEGT. This CDR3 is built from 14 residues. Trimming cost V 4 bases and J 5 bases, with 14 bases left between them.

The V gene is TRBV7-2, the J gene TRBJ1-3, with 9 bases identical to TRBD1. The CDR3 is 16 amino acids. Germline CDR1 reads SGHTA; CDR2 reads FQGNSA. V trimming: 4 bases; J trimming: 0 bases; junction bases outside the gene matches: 4. The CDR3, as DNA: TGTGCCAGCAGCTCGCGACAGGGGGGCTCTGGAAACACCATATATTTT. As protein: CASSSRQGGSGNTIYF.

Only a few counts were recorded for this clonotype. The gene calls are TRBV29-1 and TRBJ2-1; a possible D gene is TRBD1 (6 bases). Trimming shortened V by 6 bases and J by 2 bases, and 17 bases separated the two germline ends. The V gene's germline CDR1 is SQVTM and CDR2 ANQGSEA. There are 15 residues in the CDR3. CDR3 DNA sequence: TGCAGCGTAGCCCCACGACCAGGGGCCTACAATGAGCAGTTCTTC. This sequence encodes CSVAPRPGAYNEQFF.

This clonotype was observed a few times. The chain carries TRBV5-5 and TRBJ2-7; no definite D call. CDR1 and CDR2 from the germline V gene are SGHKS and YYEKEE (reference sequence). This CDR3 spans 13 amino acids. V was trimmed by 0 bases and J by 5 bases, leaving 9 bases between them. The CDR3 sequence: CASSLGPGNEQYF. CDR3 in DNA: TGTGCCAGCAGCTTGGGTCCAGGCAACGAGCAGTACTTC.

A few counts support this clonotype. The chain combines TRBV11-2 with TRBJ2-2; weak D call: TRBD2 (6 bases). The CDR3 consists of 16 residues. Trimming shortened V by 1 base and J by 0 bases, and 9 bases separated the two germline ends. The germline V gene encodes CDR1 SGHAT and CDR2 FQNNGV. The CDR3 coding sequence is TGTGCCAGCAGCTTAGCTGGCGGGGCGAACACCGGGGAGCTGTTTTTT. This gives the protein CASSLAGGANTGELFF. Looking up the rest from reference TRBV11-2 and TRBJ2-2 gives the full variable domain: EAGVAQSPRYKIIEKRQSVAFWCNPISGHATLYWYQQILGQGPKLLIQFQNNGVVDDSQLPKDRFSAERLKGVDSTLKIQPAKLEDSAVYLCASSLAGGANTGELFFGEGSRLTVL.

This clonotype was counted a few times. V usage is TRBV6-2 or TRBV6-3 and J usage is TRBJ2-3; 10 bases align to TRBD2. CDR1 MNHEY and CDR2 SVGEGT come from the germline V gene. Trimming cost V 5 bases and J 2 bases; bases outside gene matches: 4. The CDR3 covers 15 residues. CDR3 sequence: CASSLAGAATDTQYF. The CDR3 nucleotides read TGTGCCAGCAGTCTAGCGGGGGCCGCCACAGATACGCAGTATTTT.